Included here is one T cell receptor (beta chain) sequence, with context. The target antigen is unknown. This record comes from a study of T cell responses to AZD1222 COVID-19 vaccine. Findings and caveats of the study: Repertoires in all cases were sampled only once the peak T cell response had passed. It should be noted that donors were predominantly white British and more often female, and clonal diversity was possibly underestimated. Receipt of two AZD1222 doses was followed by a rise in Spike-specific TCR breadth and depth. The span of vaccine-associated CD4 TCRs extended across spike, with dominance at 160-218 and 743-854.

The assay was immunoSEQ multiplex PCR, and TCRdb's table has in-frame clones only and misses some. This sample has 25,000 to 35,000 clones, with approximately 89% found just once. The receptor was derived from an adult in good health. Material: peripheral blood, obtained on day 0 of AZD1222 vaccination.

DNA of the CDR3: TGTGCCATCACCTGGGGGGCAGGGGAGAATGAAGCTTTCTTT. The encoded protein is CAITWGAGENEAFF. The chain employs TRBV10-3 and TRBJ1-1; tentative D call: TRBD1 (6 bases). Germline CDR1 ENHRY, CDR2 SYGVKD. V was shortened by 7 bases and J by 7 bases, with 19 bases between the two germline ends. This CDR3 has 14 residues.